This T cell receptor (beta chain) was documented in a study of graft-versus-host responses after intestinal transplantation. The repertoire was sequenced with immunoSEQ multiplex PCR; TCRdb's copy has only in-frame clones and lacks some. The data hold some 55,000 clones, with 91% observed a single time. This clone is a singleton in its sample. This receptor was taken from a human patient who received an intestinal transplant, so some T cells may come from the graft donor. Material: PBMCs, obtained 662 days after intestinal transplant.

CDR3: CASSFGQNTDTQYF. Written as DNA, the CDR3 is TGTGCCAGCAGCTTCGGACAGAACACAGATACGCAGTATTTT. This sequence joins TRBV7-2 and TRBJ2-3, with TRBD1 as a possible D gene (6 bases). CDR3 size: 14 residues. V gave up 3 bases and J gave up 2 bases, with 9 bases separating them. Germline lookup yields CDR1 SGHTA and CDR2 FQGNSA.